These 13 T cell receptor beta chains were all obtained from the same sample, sequenced in a study of beta chain features in type 1 diabetes. These receptors have no identified antigens. The study reverse transcribed the entire isolated RNA, so it sequenced expressed TCRB transcripts. Sequenced by immunoSEQ multiplex PCR; TCRdb stores in-frame clones only, minus some. This sample has approximately 250,000 clones; roughly 25% occur once, and the top ten carry 0.012%. Study observations and caveats: Among all four CD4+ subsets, Type 1 diabetes patients had TCRB CDR3s that were moderately but significantly shorter.

Sequenced sample: naive CD4+ T cells from blood. The source is a woman aged 25 to 39 with type 1 diabetes.

The CDR3 loop reads CSVEYKVTDTQYF. CDR3 in DNA: TGCAGCGTTGAGTACAAAGTCACAGATACGCAGTATTTT. The rearrangement links TRBV29-1 to TRBJ2-3; D uncertain. The CDR3 is 13 amino acids. Trimming cost V 3 bases and J 2 bases, with 9 bases left between them. Germline V gene sequence: CDR1 SQVTM, CDR2 ANQGSEA.

This clone was picked up a small number of times. J is TRBJ2-5 and V is TRBV19, with 9 positions matching TRBD2. The CDR3 extends over 15 amino acids. Germline loops: CDR1 LNHDA, CDR2 SQIVND (reference sequence). The V segment lost 10 bases and the J segment 5 bases; nucleotides outside the gene matches: 14. The CDR3 spells CATATPASGMETQYF. The CDR3 nucleotides read TGTGCCACCGCCACCCCGGCTAGCGGGATGGAGACCCAGTACTTC. Supplemented by reference TRBV19 and TRBJ2-5, the full variable domain reads DGGITQSPKYLFRKEGQNVTLSCEQNLNHDAMYWYRQDPGQGLRLIYYSQIVNDFQKGDIAEGYSVSREKKESFPLTVTSAQKNPTAFYLCATATPASGMETQYFGPGTRLLVL.

The chain carries TRBV19 and TRBJ2-1, with D possibly TRBD2 on 5 matching bases. Germline V gives CDR1 LNHDA, CDR2 SQIVND (reference sequence). The CDR3 has 13 residues. Trimming pared 6 bases from V and 9 bases from J, leaving 15 bases between. DNA of the CDR3: TGTGCCAGTAGGAGAGGGTTACTCACTGAGCAGTTCTTC. Protein product: CASRRGLLTEQFF.

This clone was observed a handful of times. The chain links TRBV30 to TRBJ1-5; 12 nucleotides match TRBD1. This CDR3 region has 16 residues. Germline CDR1 GTSNPN, CDR2 SVGIG (reference sequence). J gave up 2 bases and V 1 base, and 3 bases lay outside the gene matches. The CDR3 DNA sequence: TGTGCCTGGAGTGGGGACAGGGGGCCGGGCAATCAGCCCCAGCATTTT. It encodes CAWSGDRGPGNQPQHF.

The chain is built from TRBV2 and TRBJ2-5; 7 bases agree with TRBD1. The V segment lost 6 bases and the J segment 4 bases; nucleotides outside the gene matches: 5. The germline gives CDR1 SNHLY, CDR2 FYNNEI. The CDR3 is 13 amino acids. The CDR3 coding sequence is TGTGCCAGCAGCGGGACAGAGGGAGAGACCCAGTACTTC. Residues: CASSGTEGETQYF. The variable domain in full, completed from reference TRBV2 and TRBJ2-5, reads EPEVTQTPSHQVTQMGQEVILRCVPISNHLYFYWYRQILGQKVEFLVSFYNNEISEKSEIFDDQFSVERPDGSNFTLKIRSTKLEDSAMYFCASSGTEGETQYFGPGTRLLVL.

This clone was seen a handful of times. The rearrangement joins TRBV7-3 to TRBJ2-2; 8 positions match TRBD2. V shed 5 bases, J shed 5 bases, and the junction held 1 base outside the gene matches. The CDR3 loop spans 13 amino acids. Germline values: CDR1 SGHTA, CDR2 FQGTGA. CDR3 in amino acids: CASSPGGTGELFF. The DNA of the CDR3 is TGTGCCAGCAGCCCGGGAGGGACCGGGGAGCTGTTTTTT. The full variable domain, its missing parts supplied by reference TRBV7-3 and TRBJ2-2, is GAGVSQTPSNKVTEKGKYVELRCDPISGHTALYWYRQSLGQGPEFLIYFQGTGAADDSGLPNDRFFAVRPEGSVSTLKIQRTERGDSAVYLCASSPGGTGELFFGEGSRLTVL.

The V call is TRBV7-9, the J call TRBJ1-3; TRBD1 aligns across 7 bases. This CDR3 region has 16 residues. V dropped 5 bases and J dropped 4; count of bases not matched to a gene: 11. Looked up from germline, CDR1 is SEHNR and CDR2 is FQNEAQ (reference sequence). The CDR3, as DNA: TGTGCCAGCAGCCCGAGGGGGACAGCGGACGGAAACACCATATATTTT. Translating it yields CASSPRGTADGNTIYF.

This sequence joins TRBV4-1 and TRBJ2-7; maybe TRBD2 (5 bases). The CDR3 extends over 15 amino acids. Germline V gene data show CDR1 as MGHRA and CDR2 as YSYEKL. Trimming left V 0 bases short and J 6 bases short, with 15 bases between. This chain's CDR3 is CASSQDSLRAREQYF. The CDR3 region has the DNA TGCGCCAGCAGCCAAGATTCCTTGAGGGCCCGCGAGCAGTACTTC.

This clone was detected only a few times. CDR3 sequence reads: CAWSRDSGEQYF. Written as DNA, the CDR3 is TGTGCCTGGAGCAGGGACAGCGGCGAGCAGTACTTC. The rearrangement joins TRBV30 to TRBJ2-7, with 7 nucleotides matching TRBD1. The CDR3 extends over 12 amino acids. Germline trimming cut 3 bases from V and 6 bases from J; bases unmatched to any gene: 5. Looked up from germline, CDR1 is GTSNPN and CDR2 is SVGIG (reference sequence).

The genes are TRBV5-1 and TRBJ2-5, with TRBD2 identical over 16 bases. The CDR3 is made up of 17 amino acids. The trim removed 3 bases at V and 1 base at J, leaving 3 bases unmatched. CDR1 SGHRS and CDR2 YFSETQ come from the germline V gene. The CDR3 DNA follows: TGCGCCAGCAGCTCAGGGACTAGCGGGAGGGCCCAAGAGACCCAGTACTTC. Its protein is CASSSGTSGRAQETQYF.

The chain is built from TRBV7-2 and TRBJ2-7; D is uncertain. The CDR3 contains 14 residues. Germline V gives CDR1 SGHTA, CDR2 FQGNSA. V lost 2 bases and J lost 3, with 11 bases in between. The CDR3 spells CASSLMSIGYEQYF. Written as DNA, the CDR3 is TGTGCCAGCAGCTTAATGAGTATCGGCTACGAGCAGTACTTC. The full variable domain, rest sourced from reference TRBV7-2 and TRBJ2-7, is GAGVSQSPSNKVTEKGKDVELRCDPISGHTALYWYRQSLGQGLEFLIYFQGNSAPDKSGLPSDRFSAERTGGSVSTLTIQRTQQEDSAVYLCASSLMSIGYEQYFGPGTRLTVT.

This chain joins TRBV7-9 and TRBJ2-7, with no clear D. Germline assignment: CDR1 SEHNR and CDR2 FQNEAQ (reference sequence). CDR3 size: 13 residues. V lost 2 bases to trimming and J lost 2 bases, with 7 bases between them. The CDR3 loop is CASSLRVPYEQYF. Here the CDR3 DNA reads TGTGCCAGCAGCTTACGGGTTCCCTACGAGCAGTACTTC.

This clone came up a few times. This chain connects TRBV6-6 to TRBJ1-2; possible D gene TRBD1, 6 bases. The CDR3 has 12 amino acids. V was trimmed by 6 bases and J by 8 bases, leaving 13 bases between them. Germline CDR1 and CDR2: MNHNY and SVGAGI (reference sequence). The DNA for the CDR3 is TGTGCCAGCAGCATAAACAGGGCAGGCTACACCTTC. It specifies CASSINRAGYTF.